This TCR beta chain is drawn from a study of blood T cell repertoires in COVID-19. Study overall: Specimens from acute and convalescent COVID-19 originated in the United States, Italy and Spain. PBMCs, B-cell-depleted T cells, or T cells were the source of the cDNA or gDNA that made up the material.

In the source study's methods: From reference gene primer amplification, estimates of nucleated cell counts were derived. Profiling relied on immunoSEQ multiplex PCR, and the TCRdb table lists in-frame clones only, not all of them. That table supplies the V and J calls and clone size; D and trimming were determined from the DNA. The repertoire holds around 260,000 clones, with around 90% as singletons. Specimen: peripheral blood. The clonotype was recovered from a human donor in a cohort sampled during active COVID-19.

CDR3 sequence: CASSSRQGSGSPLHF. The CDR3 bases are TGTGCCAGCAGTTCTAGACAGGGGTCAGGTTCACCCCTCCACTTT. The V gene is TRBV7-9, the J gene TRBJ1-6, with TRBD1 matching 8 bases. This CDR3 contains 15 residues. V trimming: 6 bases; J trimming: 9 bases; junction bases outside the gene matches: 10. Germline CDR1 and CDR2: SEHNR and FQNEAQ (reference sequence).